The TCR beta chain under discussion was sequenced for a study of tumor-infiltrating lymphocytes in primary liver carcinoma. Unsorted bulk tissue of about 19-31 mg yielded co-extracted RNA and DNA. Study-wide points: Tumor top-250-clone fractions significantly exceeded those of blood (p = 0.039).

The ends were cut back, 1 base at V and 5 bases at J, with 14 bases in the middle. Germline values: CDR1 MGHRA, CDR2 YSYEKL. The CDR3 is 16 amino acids. On this clonotype itself: Antigen specificity is unknown.

The researchers produced TCR beta cDNA from roughly 550 ng total RNA with a constant-region primer. Libraries for TCR beta were built through three nested multiplex PCR rounds, which together made up a slightly modified ARM-PCR procedure. The first two PCR rounds, around 11 cycles each, used TRBV1-TRBV30 forward primers and a C-beta reverse primer. From the multiplex PCR reads, TCRdb called clonotypes with MiXCR, one entry per CDR3 protein. There are about 92,000 distinct CDR3 sequences in the sample; about 73% occur only once, and around 30% lies in the top ten. Sequencing was performed on tumor-adjacent normal liver tissue. V gene TRBV4-1 combines with J gene TRBJ2-2; D uncertain. The sequence came from a middle-aged man with primary liver carcinoma and hepatitis B virus infection. This CDR3 is CASSQVSESMTGELFF. CDR3 nucleotides: TGCGCCAGCAGCCAAGTCTCCGAGAGTATGACCGGGGAGCTGTTTTTT.